This entry describes one T cell receptor (beta chain). This sample was included in a study of monozygotic twins with inflammatory bowel disease. TCRdb derives one entry per CDR3 protein from the 5' RACE reads, leaving out DNA. This sample lists around 220,000 distinct CDR3 sequences; its ten largest clones have less than 9%. The CDR3 sequence is 15 residues long. The germline CDR1 and CDR2 sequences are LNHDA and SQIVND (reference sequence). Sequencing input: blood. This chain connects TRBV19 to TRBJ2-1; TCRdb's D gene call, TRBD1, goes unchecked for lack of DNA. This clonotype was obtained from a human donor with ulcerative colitis or Crohn's disease, or a healthy co-twin of an affected twin (not recorded which). CDR3 sequence reads: CASSMKGGVYNEQFF.